The 13 T cell receptor beta chains reported below all come from one sample, sequenced in a study of CD8+ T cells in alopecia areata. The treatment here: oral pan-JAK inhibitor, 5-10 mg twice daily. RNA was isolated and reverse transcribed to cDNA, the sequencing template. Assay: immunoSEQ multiplex PCR; the TCRdb copy retains only in-frame clones and omits some. The table records roughly 200,000 clones, roughly 50% of them present only once. The sample consisted of CD8+ T cells sorted from blood, taken at week 24, from a patient treated with tofacitinib. Receptors originate from a human donor with alopecia areata.

The V and J genes are TRBV29-1 and TRBJ1-2, with D perhaps TRBD1 (5 bases). The CDR3 has 11 amino acids. CDR1 and CDR2 (germline): SQVTM, ANQGSEA. The V end lost 5 bases, the J end lost 7 bases, and 11 bases lay between the germline ends. The CDR3 loop reads CSVRDEAGYTF. CDR3 sequence (DNA): TGCAGCGTTCGGGACGAAGCTGGCTACACCTTC.

This clone was picked up a small number of times. Other DNA variants within this sample encode the same CDR3. The rearrangement uses TRBV30 and TRBJ2-2; weak D call: TRBD2 (6 bases). Germline V gives CDR1 GTSNPN, CDR2 SVGIG (reference sequence). The CDR3 has 13 amino acids. The ends were cut back, 0 bases at V and 5 bases at J, with 7 bases in the middle. CDR3 in amino acids: CAWSVGGTGELFF. DNA of the CDR3: TGTGCCTGGAGTGTTGGAGGGACCGGGGAGCTGTTTTTT.

For this clone: A read error is possible here, since a much larger clone lies one base away. The rearrangement joins TRBV27 to TRBJ1-1, with 7 bases that match TRBD1. The CDR3 has 12 residues. Trimming cost V 5 bases and J 4 bases; bases outside gene matches: 1. Per germline, CDR1 MNHEY and CDR2 SMNVEV (reference sequence). CDR3 in DNA: TGTGCCAGCAGTCGGACAGGCACTGAAGCTTTCTTT. Translated: CASSRTGTEAFF.

The chain couples TRBV5-6 to TRBJ2-5, with D tentatively TRBD1 or TRBD2 (6 bases each). The CDR3 covers 13 residues. Trimming cost V 6 bases and J 7 bases, with 16 bases left between them. Germline assignment: CDR1 SGHDT and CDR2 YYEEEE. In DNA form, the CDR3 reads TGTGCCAGCACCGGGGGCGGGGTTGGGACCCAGTACTTC. It codes for CASTGGGVGTQYF.

The rearrangement links TRBV29-1 to TRBJ1-1; no reliable D call. Deletions cut 2 bases from V and 1 base from J, with 8 bases between. There are 13 residues in the CDR3. Looked up from germline, CDR1 is SQVTM and CDR2 is ANQGSEA. The CDR3 nucleotides read TGCAGCGTTGAATTGGAGGGGAACACTGAAGCTTTCTTT. Translation gives CSVELEGNTEAFF.

This clone occurred a few times. The chain joins TRBV4-1 to TRBJ1-1, with 8 bases matching TRBD1. Germline values: CDR1 MGHRA, CDR2 YSYEKL. V was pared by 1 base and J by 6 bases, with 10 bases of the junction left unmatched. The CDR3 consists of 16 residues. CDR3 amino acids: CASSQGRTGMAAEAFF. The CDR3 bases are TGCGCCAGCAGCCAAGGGAGGACAGGGATGGCCGCTGAAGCTTTCTTT.

This sequence joins TRBV4-3 and TRBJ2-3; D assignment may be TRBD1 or TRBD2 (7 bases each). V was shortened by 0 bases and J by 3 bases, with 13 bases between the two germline ends. Germline assignment: CDR1 LGHNA and CDR2 YSLEER. This CDR3 has 16 residues. CDR3 sequence reads: CASSQDAQGGTDTQYF. For the CDR3, the DNA is TGCGCCAGCAGCCAAGACGCTCAGGGGGGGACAGATACGCAGTATTTT.

This chain joins TRBV12-5 and TRBJ2-1; TRBD1 is a possible D gene (6 bases). The V end lost 0 bases, the J end lost 8 bases, and 32 bases lay between the germline ends. The germline V gene has CDR1 LGHNT and CDR2 FRNRAP. The CDR3 extends over 21 amino acids. The CDR3 reads CASGLVHYDSTGDIVMDEQFF. CDR3 sequence (DNA): TGTGCTAGTGGTTTGGTACATTACGATTCTACCGGGGACATCGTTATGGATGAGCAGTTCTTC.

This clone came up once. The rearrangement joins TRBV5-1 to TRBJ2-2; D possibly corresponds to TRBD1 (5 bases). The ends were cut back, 4 bases at V and 5 bases at J, with 6 bases in the middle. Germline V gene data show CDR1 as SGHRS and CDR2 as YFSETQ. The length of the CDR3 is 12 residues. The CDR3 bases are TGCGCCAGCAGCCCAGGGACCGGGGAGCTGTTTTTT. This gives the protein CASSPGTGELFF.

The CDR3 loop is CASSLYPPGQWTHEKLFF. The CDR3 region has the DNA TGTGCCAGCAGTTTATACCCCCCGGGACAATGGACTCATGAAAAACTGTTTTTT. This rearrangement joins TRBV28 to TRBJ1-4; TRBD1 is a possible D gene (6 bases). The CDR3 covers 18 residues. From germline, CDR1 is MDHEN and CDR2 SYDVKM. V was clipped by 1 base and J by 6 bases, with 21 bases between them.

In DNA form, the CDR3 reads TGCGCCAGCAGCTTGGCCTCGGGGGCTGCACAGTTCTTC. Its translation is CASSLASGAAQFF. The V gene is TRBV5-1, the J gene TRBJ2-1, with D perhaps being TRBD1 or TRBD2 (6 bases each). The germline CDR1 and CDR2 sequences are SGHRS and YFSETQ. Trimming took off 0 bases at V and 13 bases at J, with 14 bases between the two ends. This CDR3 contains 13 residues.

This clone was counted only a few times. The chain couples TRBV12-5 to TRBJ2-2; D possibly corresponds to TRBD1 (5 bases). With 11 bases removed from V and 2 bases from J, the gap between germline ends came to 12 bases. The CDR3 length is 13 residues. The germline V gene has CDR1 LGHNT and CDR2 FRNRAP. This CDR3 is CASKTVNTGELFF. The CDR3 DNA is TGTGCTTCGAAGACAGTAAACACCGGGGAGCTGTTTTTT.

The chain links TRBV30 to TRBJ2-1; D is ambiguous. This CDR3 is built from 13 residues. The germline gives CDR1 GTSNPN, CDR2 SVGIG (reference sequence). V gave up 0 bases and J gave up 7 bases, with 10 bases separating them. The CDR3 DNA follows: TGTGCCTGGAGTGTATGGGCTGGAAATGAGCAGTTCTTC. It yields the protein CAWSVWAGNEQFF.